A selection of T cell receptor beta chains follows, all from one sample in a study of beta chain features in type 1 diabetes. Data came from immunoSEQ multiplex PCR; TCRdb stores just in-frame clones and leaves some out. The table records about 220,000 clones, 11% of them present only once. The specimen sequenced was central memory CD4+ T cells from blood. The origin of the receptors is a man between 18 and 29 years old in good health. The CDR3 runs from the conserved cysteine through the conserved F or W. A D gene is named only where the DNA matches it firmly. A clone size is listed for some rows: how often the clone was seen (once, few, many), or a class if it is expanded.

>TRBV29-1|TRBJ1-2|few|NA|12
TGCAGCGTTGAGGGGTCAGATCATGGCTACACCTTC
CSVEGSDHGYTF
>TRBV29-1|TRBJ2-5|NA|NA|12
TGCAGCGTTGAACCCATTCAAGAGACCCAGTACTTC
CSVEPIQETQYF
>TRBV29-1|TRBJ2-5|few|NA|12
TGCAGCGTTTGTAGCCGCCAAGAGACCCAGTACTTC
CSVCSRQETQYF
>TRBV2|TRBJ2-5|many|NA|11
TGTGCCAGCAGTGAGAGAGAGACCCAGTACTTC
CASSERETQYF
>TRBV25-1|TRBJ2-3|few|NA|13
TGTGCCAGCAGTGACTCAGGACTTGATACGCAGTATTTT
CASSDSGLDTQYF
>TRBV14|TRBJ1-2|few|NA|14
TGTGCCAGCAGCCAAGATCACTTCATGGGGGGCTACACCTTC
CASSQDHFMGGYTF
>TRBV15|TRBJ1-2|few|NA|13
TGTGCCACCAGCAGAGTACAGGGCGGAGGCTACACCTTC
CATSRVQGGGYTF
>TRBV6-5|TRBJ2-3|NA|TRBD2|15
TGTGCCAGCAAGGATAGCGGGCGGTCCACAGATACGCAGTATTTT
CASKDSGRSTDTQYF
>TRBV2|TRBJ1-4|NA|NA|13
TGTGCCAGTCGGCCGGCCCCGCACGTCCTTAAGATTTTT
CASRPAPHVLKIF
>TRBV14|TRBJ2-1|many|NA|13
TGTGCCAGCAGCCTTGGGACAACTGATGAGCAGTTCTTC
CASSLGTTDEQFF
>TRBV9|TRBJ2-1|NA|TRBD2|15
TGTGCCAGCAGCGTAGAGACTAGCGGGAGGCATGAGCAGTTCTTC
CASSVETSGRHEQFF
>TRBV5-1|TRBJ2-7|many|NA|13
TGCGCCAGCAGCTTGGACAGGGATAACGAGCAGTACTTC
CASSLDRDNEQYF
>TRBV29-1|TRBJ2-1|few|NA|14
TGCAGCGTTGAGGGCGGGTTTGGGGCCAATGAGCAGTTCTTC
CSVEGGFGANEQFF
>TRBV29-1|TRBJ2-5|NA|NA|14
TGCAGCGTTGATATCGAAAGGGGCCAAGAGACCCAGTACTTC
CSVDIERGQETQYF
>TRBV5-1|TRBJ2-7|NA|NA|13
TGCGCCAGCAGCTTTACCGGATCCTACGAGCAGTACTTC
CASSFTGSYEQYF
>TRBV30|TRBJ2-3|few|TRBD2|15
TGTGCCTGGAGTAAAGCTAGCGGGAGCACAGATACGCAGTATTTT
CAWSKASGSTDTQYF
>TRBV27|TRBJ2-1|many|TRBD2|17
TGTGCCAGCAGTCCAGGGACTAGCCCCCGCTCCTACAATGAGCAGTTCTTC
CASSPGTSPRSYNEQFF
>TRBV7-2|TRBJ2-3|few|NA|12
TGTGCCAGCAGCTTAATTACAGATACGCAGTATTTT
CASSLITDTQYF
>TRBV5-1|TRBJ2-7|few|NA|14
TGCGCCAGCAGCACCCCGGGACAACACTACGAGCAGTACTTC
CASSTPGQHYEQYF
>TRBV7-9|TRBJ1-5|NA|TRBD1|14
TGTGCCAGCAGCTTGTCAGGGGGCGATCAGCCCCAGCATTTT
CASSLSGGDQPQHF
>TRBV18|TRBJ2-1|many|NA|18
TGTGCCAGCTCACCAGAGATGCAGGTCAAGAGCTCCTACAATGAGCAGTTCTTC
CASSPEMQVKSSYNEQFF
>TRBV7-9|TRBJ2-1|many|NA|13
TGTGCCAGCCAGCGAGTCGGGGTCAATGAGCAGTTCTTC
CASQRVGVNEQFF
>TRBV7-2|TRBJ1-3|many|NA|15
TGTGCCAGCAGCTTAGGAAGCGGCTTTGGAAACACCATATATTTT
CASSLGSGFGNTIYF
>TRBV9|TRBJ2-1|NA|TRBD2|16
TGTGCCAGCAGCGCCGCACTAGCGGGGTCCTACAATGAGCAGTTCTTC
CASSAALAGSYNEQFF
>TRBV28|TRBJ2-7|few|TRBD1|15
TGTGCCAGCAGTGGTCGGGGGACAGGGGAACGGGAGCAGTACTTC
CASSGRGTGEREQYF
>TRBV18|TRBJ2-1|few|NA|11
TGTGCCAGCTCACCGGGCAATGAGCAGTTCTTC
CASSPGNEQFF
>TRBV14|TRBJ2-7|few|TRBD2|13
TGTGCCAGCAGCCCTAGCGGGAGCTACGAGCAGTACTTC
CASSPSGSYEQYF
>TRBV19|TRBJ2-2|NA|NA|14
TGTGCCAGTAATAAAGGAGGGGTCGGCGGGGAGCTGTTTTTT
CASNKGGVGGELFF
>TRBV10-3|TRBJ2-7|NA|TRBD2|15
TGTGCCATCAGTGAGGGGACTAGCGGGTACTACGAGCAGTACTTC
CAISEGTSGYYEQYF
>TRBV28|TRBJ2-6|few|NA|17
TGTGCCAGCAGTTCATCGGCTTGGGGGGTTCAAGCCAACGTCCTGACTTTC
CASSSSAWGVQANVLTF
>TRBV2|TRBJ1-4|few|TRBD1|14
TGTGCCAGCAGCGCCAGGGGGTCCTTAGAAAAACTGTTTTTT
CASSARGSLEKLFF
>TRBV7-3|TRBJ2-5|few|TRBD2|13
TGTGCCAGCAGCTTACTAGCGGGAGAGACCCAGTACTTC
CASSLLAGETQYF
>TRBV30|TRBJ2-2|NA|TRBD1|13
TGTGCCTGTATCGACAGGGGGCCCGGGGAGCTGTTTTTT
CACIDRGPGELFF
>TRBV5-4|TRBJ2-3|few|NA|15
TGTGCCAGCAGCCAATGGGGCTATCCACAGACGGCGCAGTATTTT
CASSQWGYPQTAQYF
>TRBV5-6|TRBJ2-1|few|TRBD2|14
TGTGCCAGCTTTCGAGCGGGGCTCCACAATGAGCAGTTCTTC
CASFRAGLHNEQFF
>TRBV30|TRBJ1-3|NA|NA|14
TGTGCCTGGAGTCTGACCGGCGCTGGAAACACCATATATTTT
CAWSLTGAGNTIYF
>TRBV5-1|TRBJ2-1|NA|NA|14
TGCGCCAGCAGCTTGGACCCGGGATCGGATGAGCAGTTCTTC
CASSLDPGSDEQFF
>TRBV9|TRBJ2-7|once|NA|16
TGTGCCAGCAGCGTAGAGCCGTCCGCAACCCCCTACGAGCAGTACTTC
CASSVEPSATPYEQYF
>TRBV7-2|TRBJ2-2|few|NA|14
TGTGCCAGCCGATGGGCCGGTGACACCGGGGAGCTGTTTTTT
CASRWAGDTGELFF